This TCR beta chain comes out of a study of cytomegalovirus exposure and HLA in healthy donors. CDR3 length: 15 amino acids. Germline values: CDR1 MGHDK, CDR2 SYGVNS. Trimming took 4 bases from V and 4 from J, leaving 14 bases between them. 13 Jbeta primers and 60 Vbeta primers were used for the PCR. Method: immunoSEQ multiplex PCR; TCRdb's copy keeps in-frame clones and lacks some. The data contain about 90,000 clones, approximately 56% of them singletons. Study-level results: According to reports, the classifier identified cytomegalovirus status with high specificity and sensitivity.

A remark on this clone: Its antigen is not identified.

The sequencing sample was made of PBMCs. This chain connects TRBV25-1 to TRBJ2-1; D not resolved. This sequence was found in a woman between 25 and 40 years old in good health and CMV-seropositive. The CDR3 loop reads CASSATKIEYNEQFF. The CDR3 nucleotides are TGTGCCAGCAGTGCGACAAAGATTGAATACAATGAGCAGTTCTTC.